Following are 19 T cell receptor beta chains from one sample sequenced in a study of cytomegalovirus exposure and HLA in healthy donors. PCR involved 60 Vbeta and 13 Jbeta primers. The table came from immunoSEQ multiplex PCR; TCRdb's copy has only in-frame clones and leaves some out. The sample lists 85,000 to 120,000 clones, just over 70% seen once, with 0.79% in the top ten. The material sequenced was PBMCs. Source of these receptors: a boy aged 5-17 years in good health and CMV-seronegative.

V is TRBV5-4 and J is TRBJ1-1, with D perhaps TRBD1 (6 bases). The CDR3 runs to 13 residues. Looked up from germline, CDR1 is SGHNT and CDR2 is YYREEE (reference sequence). V gave up 5 bases and J gave up 2 bases, with 10 bases separating them. The CDR3 region has the DNA TGTGCCAGCAGACAGGGCCCAAACACTGAAGCTTTCTTT. It specifies CASRQGPNTEAFF.

The rearrangement links TRBV7-9 to TRBJ1-1, with 7 bases matching TRBD1. The germline gives CDR1 SEHNR, CDR2 FQNEAQ (reference sequence). The CDR3 has 14 residues. The V segment lost 6 bases and the J segment 0 bases; nucleotides outside the gene matches: 4. CDR3 in DNA: TGTGCCAGCAGTCCCACAGGGGTGAACACTGAAGCTTTCTTT. Amino acids: CASSPTGVNTEAFF. Based on the CDR3 plus reference TRBV7-9 and TRBJ1-1, the full variable domain is DTGVSQNPRHKITKRGQNVTFRCDPISEHNRLYWYRQTLGQGPEFLTYFQNEAQLEKSRLLSDRFSAERPKGSFSTLEIQRTEQGDSAMYLCASSPTGVNTEAFFGQGTRLTVV.

This chain links TRBV4-3 with TRBJ1-5; 8 bases map to TRBD1. The J segment lost 5 bases and the V segment lost 0 bases, leaving 6 bases of the junction unmatched. The CDR3 runs 16 residues. The germline V gene encodes CDR1 LGHNA and CDR2 YSLEER. This CDR3 is CASSQDRAGGHQPQHF. The CDR3 bases are TGCGCCAGCAGCCAAGATAGGGCAGGGGGCCATCAGCCCCAGCATTTT.

The chain is built from TRBV7-9 and TRBJ2-1, with 9 bases matching TRBD2. This CDR3 is built from 16 residues. Germline CDR1 SEHNR, CDR2 FQNEAQ (reference sequence). The V and J ends lost 0 bases and 8 bases, in that order; junction bases with no gene match: 8. The CDR3 loop is CASSLAAGGGHDEQFF. In nucleotides, the CDR3 is TGTGCCAGCAGCTTAGCGGCGGGAGGGGGTCACGATGAGCAGTTCTTC.

This clone was seen a single time. In the same sample, other DNA sequences code for this CDR3. The CDR3 nucleotides are TGTGCCAGCACCGGGGAGATGGAGGAGCAGTACTTC. Its protein product is CASTGEMEEQYF. The J gene is TRBJ2-7, the V gene TRBV25-1, with a possible D match to TRBD2 (5 bases). Trimming removed 7 bases at V and 7 bases at J, with 14 bases between. The CDR3 consists of 12 residues. Germline CDR1 is MGHDK and CDR2 is SYGVNS.

This clone came up a few times. The genes are TRBV6-1 and TRBJ2-7, with 8 bases matching TRBD1. Trimming at V came to 1 base and at J to 4 bases, leaving 3 bases not matched to a gene. Germline-derived CDR1 and CDR2 are MNHNS and SASEGT. CDR3 size: 14 residues. The DNA of the CDR3 is TGTGCCAGCAGTGAAGGGCAGGGGGCTTACGAGCAGTACTTC. Encoded protein: CASSEGQGAYEQYF.

In the case of this clone: Other DNA sequences in this specimen translate into the identical CDR3. The J gene is TRBJ2-1, the V gene TRBV7-6; 7 bases map to TRBD2. The germline V gene encodes CDR1 SGHVS and CDR2 FNYEAQ. This CDR3 is built from 14 residues. V shed 1 base, J shed 4 bases, and the junction held 1 base outside the gene matches. CDR3 bases: TGTGCCAGCAGCTTAGGCGGGAGTTACAATGAGCAGTTCTTC. Encoded protein: CASSLGGSYNEQFF.

The genes are TRBV5-4 and TRBJ1-1; D gene ambiguous. Germline lookup yields CDR1 SGHNT and CDR2 YYREEE (reference sequence). Trimming left V 0 bases short and J 0 bases short, with 12 bases between. The CDR3 has 16 residues. For the CDR3, the DNA is TGTGCCAGCAGCTTGGGCCCCGGAGGCATGAACACTGAAGCTTTCTTT. Residues: CASSLGPGGMNTEAFF.

This chain links TRBV6-6 with TRBJ1-2; 7 positions match TRBD1. Germline CDR1 MNHNY, CDR2 SVGAGI (reference sequence). This CDR3 has 13 amino acids. The V segment lost 3 bases and the J segment 8 bases; nucleotides outside the gene matches: 6. The CDR3 is CASSYEGAHGYTF. The DNA of the CDR3 is TGTGCCAGCAGTTATGAGGGGGCGCACGGCTACACCTTC.

DNA for the CDR3: TGTGCCAGCAGTACCGACAGTAGCAATCAGCCCCAGCATTTT. Translating it yields CASSTDSSNQPQHF. This chain connects TRBV7-9 to TRBJ1-5; maybe TRBD1 (5 bases). The CDR3 runs 14 residues. Between the trimmed V and J ends, which lost 6 bases and 0 bases, there was a span of 9 bases. Germline V gene data show CDR1 as SEHNR and CDR2 as FQNEAQ (reference sequence).

The chain links TRBV28 to TRBJ1-5, with 7 bases matching TRBD1. CDR1 and CDR2 (germline): MDHEN, SYDVKM. The CDR3 is 17 amino acids. Germline trimming cut 3 bases from V and 7 bases from J; bases unmatched to any gene: 15. CDR3 coding DNA: TGTGCCAGCAGTTTGAACAGGGGAGGTATGGTCGGCCAGCCCCAGCATTTT. Translation: CASSLNRGGMVGQPQHF.

This chain links TRBV6-1 with TRBJ1-1, with D hard to call. The CDR3 length is 11 residues. Germline CDR1 is MNHNS and CDR2 is SASEGT. The V end was cut by 6 bases, the J end by 10 bases, with 12 bases between. The chain's CDR3 is CASRETFGAFF. In nucleotides, the CDR3 is TGTGCCAGCAGGGAGACCTTCGGAGCTTTCTTT.

This chain links TRBV5-1 with TRBJ1-1; possibly TRBD1 for D (6 bases). The germline V and J ends were trimmed by 0 bases and 0 bases, with 15 bases remaining between them. Germline V lookup: CDR1 SGHRS, CDR2 YFSETQ. This CDR3 has 17 residues. The CDR3 DNA reads as TGCGCCAGCAGCTTGGCCGTGGACAGAGCTATGAACACTGAAGCTTTCTTT. Translated: CASSLAVDRAMNTEAFF.

The V and J genes are TRBV2 and TRBJ1-5; D perhaps matches TRBD1 (6 bases). V was trimmed by 0 bases and J by 7 bases, leaving 16 bases between them. The CDR3 extends over 16 amino acids. CDR1 SNHLY and CDR2 FYNNEI come from the germline V gene. In DNA, the CDR3 is TGTGCCAGCAGTGAAGCGGGCAGGGGAGATTTCCAGCCCCAGCATTTT. It codes for CASSEAGRGDFQPQHF.

V gene TRBV27 combines with J gene TRBJ2-2; 11 positions agree with TRBD1. This CDR3 comprises 16 residues. With 5 bases clipped from V and 6 bases from J, the junction kept 8 bases outside the gene matches. Germline V gene data show CDR1 as MNHEY and CDR2 as SMNVEV (reference sequence). Here the CDR3 reads CASSPRDRGYAGELFF. CDR3 coding DNA: TGTGCCAGCAGTCCCCGGGACAGGGGGTACGCCGGGGAGCTGTTTTTT.

V usage is TRBV25-1 and J usage is TRBJ1-4; D not certain. The V gene lost 5 bases and the J gene lost 8 bases, with 18 bases spanning the gap. Looked up from germline, CDR1 is MGHDK and CDR2 is SYGVNS. CDR3 length equals 15 residues. In DNA form, the CDR3 reads TGTGCCAGCAGTTTACGGGTGGAGGGAGAGGAAAAACTGTTTTTT. This translates into CASSLRVEGEEKLFF.

The V and J genes are TRBV10-3 and TRBJ2-1, with 11 bases matching TRBD2. Germline-derived CDR1 and CDR2 are ENHRY and SYGVKD. The CDR3 has 15 residues. The V and J ends lost 6 bases and 6 bases, in that order; junction bases with no gene match: 7. The CDR3 here is CAIRKGTSGRNEQFF. For the CDR3, the DNA is TGTGCCATCAGAAAAGGGACTAGCGGTCGCAATGAGCAGTTCTTC.

This clone appeared a few times. Written as DNA, the CDR3 is TGTGCCAGCACTCCTAGAGGAGGCACTGAAGCTTTCTTT. Protein sequence: CASTPRGGTEAFF. J is TRBJ1-1 and V is TRBV6-1; D remains unclear. V was clipped by 7 bases and J by 4 bases, with 13 bases between them. CDR1 and CDR2 from the germline V gene are MNHNS and SASEGT. The length of the CDR3 is 13 residues.

The CDR3 loop reads CASSYGRGETQYF. In DNA, the CDR3 is TGTGCCAGCAGTTACGGTAGGGGGGAGACCCAGTACTTC. The V and J genes are TRBV6-5 and TRBJ2-5; D perhaps matches TRBD1 (6 bases). CDR1 is MNHEY, CDR2 SVGAGI, per germline. Deletions cut 2 bases from V and 5 bases from J, with 9 bases between. This CDR3 has 13 amino acids.